A single sample gave rise to the 21 T cell receptor beta chains below, sequenced in a study of Ad26.COV2.S vaccination and SARS-CoV-2 variants. Described treatment: about 20 received Ad26.COV2.S at low or high dose, single or two shots; five or six received placebo; per-sample allocation not given. Specimens were obtained on day 63 following the first vaccine or placebo injection. Profiled with immunoSEQ multiplex PCR; TCRdb holds only in-frame clones, not every one. The sample shows more than 300,000 clones, roughly 90% of them seen only once. Source: peripheral blood, taken in a trial of Ad26.COV2.S vaccine versus placebo. Receptor source: a person between 18 and 59 years old who received the Ad26.COV2.S COVID-19 vaccine or a placebo.

The V call is TRBV9, the J call TRBJ2-7; D uncertain. CDR3 length equals 15 residues. With 0 bases removed from V and 0 bases from J, the gap between germline ends came to 10 bases. The germline CDR1 and CDR2 sequences are SGDLS and YYNGEE. The CDR3 loop is CASSVGQAASYEQYF. The CDR3 coding sequence is TGTGCCAGCAGCGTAGGGCAGGCGGCCTCCTACGAGCAGTACTTC.

This chain joins TRBV5-1 and TRBJ2-7; 7 nucleotides line up with TRBD1. The V and J ends lost 1 base and 2 bases, in that order; junction bases with no gene match: 6. Germline V lookup: CDR1 SGHRS, CDR2 YFSETQ. There are 15 residues in the CDR3. The CDR3: CASSLHLRGPYEQYF. The CDR3 nucleotides read TGCGCCAGCAGCTTGCACCTAAGGGGGCCCTACGAGCAGTACTTC.

This chain uses TRBV5-4 with TRBJ1-6; D is unresolved. This CDR3 region has 15 residues. CDR1 is SGHNT and CDR2 is YYREEE in the germline V gene (reference sequence). Trimming stripped 4 bases from V and 6 bases from J, with 14 bases between. This chain's CDR3 is CASSPGQTINSPLHF. The CDR3 nucleotides are TGTGCCAGCAGCCCTGGTCAGACCATTAATTCACCCCTCCACTTT.

This chain joins TRBV28 and TRBJ1-5, with a tentative D call TRBD1 (6 bases). The CDR3 length is 15 residues. The ends were cut back, 7 bases at V and 1 base at J, with 14 bases in the middle. CDR1 MDHEN and CDR2 SYDVKM come from the germline V gene. CDR3 amino acids: CASTLGGHSNQPQHF. The CDR3 DNA reads as TGTGCCAGCACCCTAGGGGGACACAGCAATCAGCCCCAGCATTTT.

The chain employs TRBV5-1 and TRBJ2-2; D may be TRBD1 (5 bases). V was shortened by 5 bases and J by 1 base, with 12 bases between the two germline ends. The CDR3 covers 15 residues. CDR1 is SGHRS, CDR2 YFSETQ, per germline. The CDR3 nucleotides are TGCGCCAGCAGACAGGCGCCAGTGAACACCGGGGAGCTGTTTTTT. This codes for CASRQAPVNTGELFF.

V usage is TRBV6-1 and J usage is TRBJ2-2; weak D call: TRBD1 (5 bases). The CDR3 contains 14 residues. Per germline, CDR1 MNHNS and CDR2 SASEGT. The ends were cut back, 0 bases at V and 7 bases at J, with 9 bases in the middle. Here the CDR3 DNA reads TGTGCCAGCAGTGAAGCCAGGGATATCGGGGAGCTGTTTTTT. Its translation: CASSEARDIGELFF.

J is TRBJ1-3 and V is TRBV30; 7 bases line up with TRBD1. The V segment lost 3 bases and the J segment 3 bases; nucleotides outside the gene matches: 11. This CDR3 spans 16 amino acids. CDR1 and CDR2 (germline): GTSNPN, SVGIG (reference sequence). CDR3 in DNA: TGTGCCTGGAGAGGTAGGGGGCCAGGTAGTGGAAACACCATATATTTT. Protein: CAWRGRGPGSGNTIYF.

This chain uses TRBV6-5 with TRBJ2-7, with TRBD1 as a possible D gene (6 bases). The CDR3 runs 14 residues. CDR1 MNHEY and CDR2 SVGAGI come from the germline V gene. V was pared by 7 bases and J by 3 bases, with 16 bases between. The CDR3 spells CASKKETGNYEQYF. The CDR3 nucleotides read TGTGCCAGCAAAAAGGAGACAGGAAACTACGAGCAGTACTTC.

In its sample, this clone was seen once. The rearrangement links TRBV5-1 to TRBJ1-6, with D possibly being TRBD1 (5 bases). This CDR3 contains 15 residues. Per germline, CDR1 SGHRS and CDR2 YFSETQ. The V end was cut by 3 bases, the J end by 5 bases, with 12 bases between. The CDR3 sequence: CASSYLWGNNSPLHF. Here the CDR3 DNA reads TGCGCCAGCAGCTACCTATGGGGGAATAATTCACCCCTCCACTTT. Based on the CDR3 plus reference TRBV5-1 and TRBJ1-6, the full variable domain is KAGVTQTPRYLIKTRGQQVTLSCSPISGHRSVSWYQQTPGQGLQFLFEYFSETQRNKGNFPGRFSGRQFSNSRSEMNVSTLELGDSALYLCASSYLWGNNSPLHFGNGTRLTVT.

This sequence joins TRBV5-1 and TRBJ2-1; 9 nucleotides line up with TRBD2. Germline lookup yields CDR1 SGHRS and CDR2 YFSETQ. Losses at the gene ends were 4 bases for V and 8 bases for J; bases not matched to a gene: 10. This CDR3 region has 15 residues. This chain's CDR3 is CASSGSGTSSDEQFF. The CDR3 DNA sequence: TGCGCCAGCAGCGGGTCCGGGACTAGCAGCGATGAGCAGTTCTTC. Drawing the rest from reference TRBV5-1 and TRBJ2-1, the complete variable domain is KAGVTQTPRYLIKTRGQQVTLSCSPISGHRSVSWYQQTPGQGLQFLFEYFSETQRNKGNFPGRFSGRQFSNSRSEMNVSTLELGDSALYLCASSGSGTSSDEQFFGPGTRLTVL.

This clone was seen only once. The chain recombines TRBV7-2 with TRBJ2-2; no reliable D call. V lost 1 base, J lost 0 bases, and 12 bases lay in between. The length of the CDR3 is 17 residues. Germline lookup yields CDR1 SGHTA and CDR2 FQGNSA. This CDR3 reads CASSLDRLTANTGELFF. DNA of the CDR3: TGTGCCAGCAGCTTAGATCGATTAACCGCGAACACCGGGGAGCTGTTTTTT.

V and J are TRBV28 and TRBJ2-7, with 8 bases lining up with TRBD2. The V gene end was trimmed by 5 bases and the J gene end by 5 bases; junction bases not matched to a gene: 11. The CDR3 totals 15 residues. The germline gives CDR1 MDHEN, CDR2 SYDVKM. Here the CDR3 DNA reads TGTGCCAGCAGTCCTGGGCAAGCGGGAGCTCACGAGCAGTACTTC. As protein: CASSPGQAGAHEQYF.

V is TRBV4-3 and J is TRBJ2-1; the D gene is possibly TRBD1 (5 bases). CDR3 length: 13 residues. Germline-derived CDR1 and CDR2 are LGHNA and YSLEER. Trimming left V 1 base short and J 8 bases short, with 9 bases between. CDR3 residues: CASSQVLGDEQFF. The CDR3 nucleotides are TGCGCCAGCAGCCAAGTTTTAGGGGATGAGCAGTTCTTC.

The chain carries TRBV18 and TRBJ2-7, with D possibly TRBD2 on 6 matching bases. This CDR3 comprises 12 residues. The germline V gene has CDR1 KGHSH and CDR2 LQKENI. Trimming cost V 2 bases and J 12 bases, with 14 bases left between them. This CDR3 reads CASSPTEGGPYF. CDR3 coding DNA: TGTGCCAGCTCACCAACGGAGGGAGGACCGTACTTC.

The chain recombines TRBV5-6 with TRBJ2-2; TRBD1 might be the D (5 bases). Trimming pared 1 base from V and 5 bases from J, leaving 12 bases between. There are 15 residues in the CDR3. The germline V gene has CDR1 SGHDT and CDR2 YYEEEE. The CDR3 loop is CASSLTVQGTGELFF. The CDR3 nucleotides are TGTGCCAGCAGCTTGACTGTCCAGGGTACCGGGGAGCTGTTTTTT. Full variable domain (remainder filled in from reference TRBV5-6 and TRBJ2-2): DAGVTQSPTHLIKTRGQQVTLRCSPKSGHDTVSWYQQALGQGPQFIFQYYEEEERQRGNFPDRFSGHQFPNYSSELNVNALLLGDSALYLCASSLTVQGTGELFFGEGSRLTVL.

The V and J genes are TRBV6-2 or TRBV6-3 and TRBJ2-1; TRBD2 agrees at 8 bases. The CDR3 spans 18 residues. Unmatched junction bases numbered 17, after V lost 4 bases and J lost 6 bases. CDR1 is MNHEY, CDR2 SVGEGT, per germline. The DNA for the CDR3 is TGTGCCAGCAGTTGGGCCAGCGGGAGTAAATGGAACCGCAATGAGCAGTTCTTC. Translated: CASSWASGSKWNRNEQFF.

This clone was seen many times. This sequence joins TRBV19 and TRBJ1-3; D remains ambiguous. This CDR3 region has 19 residues. Germline assignment: CDR1 LNHDA and CDR2 SQIVND (reference sequence). The ends were cut back, 0 bases at V and 0 bases at J, with 18 bases in the middle. CDR3 residues: CASSIERGRQSHSGNTIYF. CDR3 in DNA: TGTGCCAGTAGTATAGAACGAGGTCGGCAGTCTCACTCTGGAAACACCATATATTTT.

This clone appeared once. The chain carries TRBV4-1 and TRBJ1-1; D is undetermined. The CDR3 is made up of 14 amino acids. The germline V gene has CDR1 MGHRA and CDR2 YSYEKL. Between the trimmed V and J ends, which lost 1 base and 1 base, there was a span of 7 bases. The CDR3 region has the DNA TGCGCCAGCAGCCAAGTGACTTCGAACACTGAAGCTTTCTTT. Translating gives CASSQVTSNTEAFF.

The chain joins TRBV24-1 to TRBJ2-5, with D unclear. The CDR3 contains 11 residues. Trimming pared 11 bases from V and 3 bases from J, leaving 9 bases between. Germline CDR1 is KGHDR and CDR2 is SFDVKD. The CDR3 DNA reads as TGTGCCATCAGGAGTAAAGAGACCCAGTACTTC. The encoded protein is CAIRSKETQYF.

CDR3 in amino acids: CASSSQEGTDTDTQYF. CDR3 in DNA: TGTGCCAGCAGTTCGCAAGAAGGGACAGACACAGATACGCAGTATTTT. The chain carries TRBV28 and TRBJ2-3, with 7 nucleotides matching TRBD1. The germline V gene encodes CDR1 MDHEN and CDR2 SYDVKM. V lost 4 bases and J lost 2; bases outside the gene matches: 9. This CDR3 has 16 amino acids.

V usage is TRBV19 and J usage is TRBJ2-1; the D gene is possibly TRBD2 (6 bases). V lost 6 bases and J 5 bases, leaving 11 bases between the germline ends. The CDR3 length is 13 residues. Germline V gene sequence: CDR1 LNHDA, CDR2 SQIVND (reference sequence). The DNA of the CDR3 is TGTGCCAGTAGGGGGACTCTGAACAATGAGCAGTTCTTC. Protein sequence: CASRGTLNNEQFF.